This entry lists 17 T cell receptor beta chains sequenced from one sample in a study of T-cell memory formation after mild COVID-19. TCRdb re-called the 5' RACE reads through MiXCR, storing one row per CDR3 protein. The table includes under 400,000 distinct CDR3 sequences, around 21% detected once. The sample taken for sequencing was PBMCs or a T cell subset sorted from them (not recorded which). The receptors stem from an adult woman who had mild COVID-19 (a few samples of this study predate the infection). Cell type and time point are not known.

The chain uses TRBV24-1 and TRBJ1-2; D call uncertain. With 2 bases removed from V and 6 bases from J, the gap between germline ends came to 15 bases. Germline V gives CDR1 KGHDR, CDR2 SFDVKD. This CDR3 has 15 amino acids. Here the CDR3 reads CATSDSRAMSHGYTF. DNA of the CDR3: TGTGCCACCAGTGATTCGAGGGCTATGTCGCATGGCTACACCTTC.

This clonotype was observed a handful of times. The V call is TRBV9, the J call TRBJ2-3; TRBD2 agrees at 10 bases. This CDR3 has 17 amino acids. Germline-derived CDR1 and CDR2 are SGDLS and YYNGEE. Trimming at V came to 1 base and at J to 1 base, leaving 6 bases not matched to a gene. The CDR3 region is CASSVTTGTSGTDTQYF. The CDR3 region has the DNA TGTGCCAGCAGCGTAACAACCGGGACTAGCGGCACAGATACGCAGTATTTT.

This clonotype was recorded many times. J is TRBJ2-1 and V is TRBV7-3; TRBD2 aligns across 9 bases. Germline loops: CDR1 SGHTA, CDR2 FQGTGA. The V gene end was trimmed by 3 bases and the J gene end by 0 bases; junction bases not matched to a gene: 9. This CDR3 contains 18 residues. The CDR3 protein is CASSFLSSGGGSYNEQFF. The DNA of the CDR3 is TGTGCCAGCAGCTTTTTGAGTAGCGGGGGAGGCTCCTACAATGAGCAGTTCTTC.

This sequence joins TRBV7-2 and TRBJ2-7; D is perhaps TRBD2 (6 bases). The germline CDR1 and CDR2 sequences are SGHTA and FQGNSA. The CDR3 is 15 residues long. The ends were cut back, 6 bases at V and 3 bases at J, with 18 bases in the middle. CDR3 residues: CASSDGTLLDYEQYF. The CDR3 DNA is TGTGCCAGCAGTGACGGGACTCTTCTCGACTACGAGCAGTACTTC. The full variable domain, in which reference TRBV7-2 and TRBJ2-7 provide the parts outside the CDR3, is GAGVSQSPSNKVTEKGKDVELRCDPISGHTALYWYRQSLGQGLEFLIYFQGNSAPDKSGLPSDRFSAERTGGSVSTLTIQRTQQEDSAVYLCASSDGTLLDYEQYFGPGTRLTVT.

This clonotype has just a few counts. V is TRBV9 and J is TRBJ1-2; unclear D gene. The CDR3 covers 12 residues. V was cut by 0 bases and J by 7 bases, with 7 bases left in between. Per the germline V gene, CDR1 is SGDLS and CDR2 is YYNGEE. Here the CDR3 DNA reads TGTGCCAGCAGCGTAGGGCCCGGTGGCTACACCTTC. This sequence encodes CASSVGPGGYTF.

This clonotype was detected only a few times. V and J are TRBV7-3 and TRBJ1-1; tentatively, D is TRBD1 (5 bases). This CDR3 has 13 residues. Germline CDR1 is SGHTA and CDR2 is FQGTGA. V gave up 7 bases and J gave up 1 base, with 10 bases separating them. CDR3 amino acids: CASKTDRNTEAFF. For the CDR3, the DNA is TGTGCCAGCAAAACCGACAGGAACACTGAAGCTTTCTTT.

This clonotype was seen only a few times. The chain has TRBV6-1 and TRBJ2-7; D possibly matches TRBD1 or TRBD2 (5 bases each). This CDR3 has 14 amino acids. Germline V lookup: CDR1 MNHNS, CDR2 SASEGT. Trimming pared 4 bases from V and 0 bases from J, leaving 10 bases between. CDR3 in DNA: TGTGCCAGCAGTGTGGGGGAATTCTCCTACGAGCAGTACTTC. Protein sequence: CASSVGEFSYEQYF.

The chain links TRBV5-5 to TRBJ1-3; TRBD1 is a possible D gene (5 bases). Trimming removed 5 bases at V and 0 bases at J, with 15 bases between. Per germline, CDR1 SGHKS and CDR2 YYEKEE (reference sequence). The CDR3 totals 16 residues. The CDR3 nucleotides read TGTGCCAGCAGTTCCCAAGGGACTTTCTCTGGAAACACCATATATTTT. It encodes CASSSQGTFSGNTIYF.

This clonotype was observed a handful of times. The rearrangement uses TRBV5-1 and TRBJ1-2; TRBD1 matches at 8 bases. V lost 4 bases and J lost 4; bases outside the gene matches: 9. The germline gives CDR1 SGHRS, CDR2 YFSETQ. This CDR3 region has 15 residues. The CDR3 DNA reads TGCGCCAGCAGCCCGGGACAGGTGGATACCTATGGCTACACCTTC. The encoded protein is CASSPGQVDTYGYTF.

This clonotype was detected a few times. The gene calls are TRBV7-8 and TRBJ2-3; D uncertain. The germline CDR1 and CDR2 sequences are SGHVS and FQNEAQ. The V and J ends lost 10 bases and 2 bases respectively, with 22 bases between them. The CDR3 is 16 residues long. CDR3 region: CATTPAGWVNTDTQYF. In DNA, the CDR3 is TGTGCCACCACCCCCGCCGGTTGGGTCAACACAGATACGCAGTATTTT.

This clonotype was counted only a few times. V gene TRBV9 combines with J gene TRBJ1-3, with D perhaps TRBD1 (6 bases). The CDR3 is 17 amino acids. Germline V gene data show CDR1 as SGDLS and CDR2 as YYNGEE. V lost 3 bases to trimming and J lost 1 base, with 17 bases between them. Here the CDR3 reads CASSGTGNRWSGNTIYF. CDR3 coding DNA: TGTGCCAGCAGCGGTACAGGGAACCGGTGGTCTGGAAACACCATATATTTT.

The chain combines TRBV30 with TRBJ1-2, with D possibly TRBD1 on 6 matching bases. The CDR3 has 13 amino acids. The germline CDR1 and CDR2 sequences are GTSNPN and SVGIG (reference sequence). V dropped 4 bases and J dropped 4 bases, with 13 bases sitting between them. The CDR3 DNA follows: TGTGCCTGGAACTTGGGACACTCCTATGGCTACACCTTC. This gives the protein CAWNLGHSYGYTF. The full variable domain, rest sourced from reference TRBV30 and TRBJ1-2, is SQTIHQWPATLVQPVGSPLSLECTVEGTSNPNLYWYRQAAGRGLQLLFYSVGIGQISSEVPQNLSASRPQDRQFILSSKKLLLSDSGFYLCAWNLGHSYGYTFGSGTRLTVV.

This clonotype showed up just a few times. The rearrangement joins TRBV24-1 to TRBJ2-7; TRBD2 agrees at 12 bases. V was pared by 3 bases and J by 5 bases, with 7 bases of the junction left unmatched. CDR1 is KGHDR, CDR2 SFDVKD, per germline. This CDR3 has 16 amino acids. This chain's CDR3 is CATSDRTTSGSHEQYF. In nucleotides, the CDR3 is TGTGCCACCAGTGATCGGACGACTAGCGGGAGCCACGAGCAGTACTTC.

The V gene is TRBV12-3 or TRBV12-4, the J gene TRBJ1-5, with D unclear. The CDR3 is made up of 13 amino acids. V was shortened by 3 bases and J by 3 bases, with 6 bases between the two germline ends. CDR3 DNA: TGTGCCAGCAGTTTTGGACCCAATCAGCCCCAGCATTTT. Its translation: CASSFGPNQPQHF.

The V gene is TRBV5-5, the J gene TRBJ1-2; D gene ambiguous. Trimming removed 5 bases from V and 6 bases from J, with 14 bases in between. This CDR3 is built from 13 residues. Germline CDR1 reads SGHKS; CDR2 reads YYEKEE (reference sequence). CDR3 in DNA: TGTGCCAGCAGGTTAATAGAGGGCAATGGCTACACCTTC. Amino acid sequence: CASRLIEGNGYTF.

In its sample, this clonotype was seen a few times. V usage is TRBV5-4 and J usage is TRBJ1-1; TRBD1 is a possible D gene (5 bases). Germline V gene lookup returns CDR1 SGHNT and CDR2 YYREEE (reference sequence). This CDR3 is built from 12 residues. Trimming stripped 9 bases from V and 2 bases from J, with 11 bases between. CDR3 nucleotide sequence: TGTGCCATCACGACAGTTAACACTGAAGCTTTCTTT. It is translated as CAITTVNTEAFF.

This clonotype was detected a few times. This chain connects TRBV24-1 to TRBJ2-7; D is uncertain. Per the germline V gene, CDR1 is KGHDR and CDR2 is SFDVKD. Trimming removed 2 bases at V and 4 bases at J, with 8 bases between. This CDR3 has 13 residues. CDR3 loop: CATSDSVFYEQYF. In DNA form, the CDR3 reads TGTGCCACCAGTGATTCGGTATTTTACGAGCAGTACTTC.